The entry below gives a single T cell receptor beta chain sequence along with its context. Germline V CDR1 and CDR2: LNHNV, YYDKDF (reference sequence). V was clipped by 8 bases and J by 1 base, with 13 bases between them. The CDR3 is 14 residues long. This specimen belongs to a study of PD-L1 blockade in urothelial cancer. Sequenced by immunoSEQ multiplex PCR; TCRdb stores in-frame clones only, minus some. The repertoire consists of tens of thousands of clones, with just over 85% occurring once and the leading ten covering roughly 2.9%. The sample here was PBMCs, taken around atezolizumab (anti-PD-L1) treatment. The chain couples TRBV15 to TRBJ2-3; maybe TRBD2 (5 bases). This clonotype originated in a man aged 45-65 years with urothelial cancer. The CDR3 sequence is CATSPGFGTDTQYF. The CDR3 DNA follows: TGTGCCACCTCCCCGGGATTTGGCACAGATACGCAGTATTTT.